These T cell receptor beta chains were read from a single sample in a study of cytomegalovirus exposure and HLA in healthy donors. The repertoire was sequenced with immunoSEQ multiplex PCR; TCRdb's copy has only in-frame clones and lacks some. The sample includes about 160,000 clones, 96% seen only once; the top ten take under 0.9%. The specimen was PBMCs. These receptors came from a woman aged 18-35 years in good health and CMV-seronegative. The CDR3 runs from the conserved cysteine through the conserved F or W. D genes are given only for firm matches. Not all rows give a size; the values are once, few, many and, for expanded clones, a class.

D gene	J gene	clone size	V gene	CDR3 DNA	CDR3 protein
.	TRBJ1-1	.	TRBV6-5	TGTGCCAGCACCCTAGGGGGTGAAGCTTTCTTT	CASTLGGEAFF
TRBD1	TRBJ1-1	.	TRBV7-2	TGTGCCAGCAGCCCAAGGACAGGGCTCACTGAAGCTTTCTTT	CASSPRTGLTEAFF
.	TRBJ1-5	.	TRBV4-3	TGCGCCAGCAGCCAAAACATTCAGGGCAATCAGCCCCAGCATTTT	CASSQNIQGNQPQHF
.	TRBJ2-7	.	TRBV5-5	TGTGCCAGCAGCTTAACGGGAACCTACGAGCAGTACTTC	CASSLTGTYEQYF
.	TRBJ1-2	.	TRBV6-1	TGTGCCAGCAGTGAAGCCCGATCGGGGAACTATGGCTACACCTTC	CASSEARSGNYGYTF
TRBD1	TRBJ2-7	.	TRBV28	TGTGCCAGCAGTTTAGGGGGACAGGGCTACGAGCAGTACTTC	CASSLGGQGYEQYF
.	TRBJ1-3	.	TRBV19	TGTGCCAGTAGCCCACAAAAGACAGGAGGAAACACCATATATTTT	CASSPQKTGGNTIYF
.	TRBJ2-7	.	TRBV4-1	TGCGCCAGCAGCCAAGATCTACTAGCTCGGTTCTACGAGCAGTACTTC	CASSQDLLARFYEQYF
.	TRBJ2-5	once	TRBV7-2	TGTGCCAGCAGCTCAAGCCGCCTAAGACTAGGGGAGACCCAGTACTTC	CASSSSRLRLGETQYF
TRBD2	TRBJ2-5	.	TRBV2	TGTGCCAGCAGTCCCCGCCTGGGGCTAGCGGATACCCAGACCCAGTACTTC	CASSPRLGLADTQTQYF
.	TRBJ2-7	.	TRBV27	TGTGCCAGCAGTTCCACGCCGAGGGCCTCCTACGAGCAGTACTTC	CASSSTPRASYEQYF
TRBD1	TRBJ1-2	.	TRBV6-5	TGTGCCAGCCGCTCGGGACAGGGGGCGCAAGGCTACACCTTC	CASRSGQGAQGYTF
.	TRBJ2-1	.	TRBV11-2	TGTGCCAGCACGCATTTGGCGGCTCGGTTCCATGAGCAGTTCTTC	CASTHLAARFHEQFF
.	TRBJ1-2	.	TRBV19	TGTGCCAGTAGTATACGACGGAGTGGCTACACCTTC	CASSIRRSGYTF
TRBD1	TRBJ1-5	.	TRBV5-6	TGTGCCAGCAGCCACACAGGGGGCAGGGAGCCCCAGCATTTT	CASSHTGGREPQHF
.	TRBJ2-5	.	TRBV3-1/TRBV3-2	TGTGCCAGCAGTCTGGCGTACTTC	CASSLAYF
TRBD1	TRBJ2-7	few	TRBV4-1	TGCGCCAGCAGCCATGATACAGGGGGCCACGAGCAGTACTTC	CASSHDTGGHEQYF
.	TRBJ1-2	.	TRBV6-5	TGTGCCAGCAGTCGCGGGACGTTCTATGGCTACACCTTC	CASSRGTFYGYTF
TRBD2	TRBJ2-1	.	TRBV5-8	TGTGCCAGCAGCGGGTTAGCGGGGTACAATGAGCAGTTCTTC	CASSGLAGYNEQFF
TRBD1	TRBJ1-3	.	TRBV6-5	TGTGCCAGCACTCAACAGGGGTCTGGAAACACCATATATTTT	CASTQQGSGNTIYF
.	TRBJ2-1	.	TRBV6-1	TGTGCCAGCAGCCTACTAGCCGGGGGAGTCGATGAGCAGTTCTTC	CASSLLAGGVDEQFF
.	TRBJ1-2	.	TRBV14	TGTGCCAGCAGCCAAGATCCATATGAGACAGAAAACTATGGCTACACCTTC	CASSQDPYETENYGYTF
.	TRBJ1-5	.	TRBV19	TGTGCCAGTTCCCGGGGGGTGAGCAATCAGCCCCAGCATTTT	CASSRGVSNQPQHF
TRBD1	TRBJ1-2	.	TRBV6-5	TGTGCCAGCAGTCGGACAGGGAATGACTATGGCTACACCTTC	CASSRTGNDYGYTF
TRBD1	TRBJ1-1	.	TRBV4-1	TGCGCCAGCAGCCAACCCCGGGACAGGTATTCTGGGGGGACGATTTCTGAAGCTTTCTTT	CASSQPRDRYSGGTISEAFF
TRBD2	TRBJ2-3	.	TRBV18	TGTGCCAGCTCACCGGAGCGGGGGGCAACTATTGCAGATACGCAGTATTTT	CASSPERGATIADTQYF
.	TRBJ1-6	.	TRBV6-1	TGTGCCAGCACCGAACGGGAGGTCAGATCACCCCTCCACTTT	CASTEREVRSPLHF
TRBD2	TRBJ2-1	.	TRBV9	TGTGCCAGCAGCGTAGGAAGCGGGGGTTCCAATGAGCAGTTCTTC	CASSVGSGGSNEQFF
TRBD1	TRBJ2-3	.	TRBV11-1	TGTGCCAGCAGCTTAGCGGCGACAGGGGCAGATACGCAGTATTTT	CASSLAATGADTQYF
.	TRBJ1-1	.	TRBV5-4	TGTGCCAGCAGCCCGGGACTAATGAACACTGAAGCTTTCTTT	CASSPGLMNTEAFF
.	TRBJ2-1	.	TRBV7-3	TGTGCCAGCAGCTTAGTGGAGGGGAACTACAATGAGCAGTTCTTC	CASSLVEGNYNEQFF
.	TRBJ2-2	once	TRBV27	TGTGCCAGCAGTCCTGGTCCGGGGGCCGGGGAGCTGTTTTTT	CASSPGPGAGELFF